A selection of T cell receptor beta chains follows, all from one sample in a study of T cell responses to AZD1222 COVID-19 vaccine. Data came from immunoSEQ multiplex PCR; TCRdb stores just in-frame clones and leaves some out. The table records 200,000 to 300,000 clones, approximately 95% of them present only once. This sample comprised peripheral blood, obtained on day 0 of AZD1222 vaccination. These receptors were taken from an adult in good health. The CDR3 runs from the conserved cysteine through the conserved F or W. D genes are given only for firm matches. A clone size is listed for some rows: how often the clone was seen (once, few, many), or a class if it is expanded.

>.|TRBV5-6|TRBJ2-1|once
CASSVDRSSYNEQFF
TGTGCCAGCAGCGTCGACAGAAGCTCCTACAATGAGCAGTTCTTC
>TRBD2|TRBV18|TRBJ2-7|.
CASSQTSDAYEQYF
TGTGCCAGCTCCCAGACTAGCGACGCCTACGAGCAGTACTTC
>.|TRBV27|TRBJ2-7|.
CASSLRHSAIYEQYF
TGTGCCAGCAGTTTACGGCACAGTGCAATCTACGAGCAGTACTTC
>.|TRBV5-1|TRBJ1-1|few
CASSLEGSTEAFF
TGCGCCAGCAGCTTGGAGGGCAGCACTGAAGCTTTCTTT
>.|TRBV28|TRBJ2-2|.
CASRFFSVTGELFF
TGTGCCAGCCGATTTTTTAGCGTTACCGGGGAGCTGTTTTTT
>.|TRBV29-1|TRBJ2-7|.
CSVSWGYEQYF
TGCAGCGTTTCGTGGGGCTACGAGCAGTACTTC
>.|TRBV18|TRBJ1-3|.
CASSPAPGADGNTIYF
TGTGCCAGCTCACCAGCCCCAGGGGCCGATGGAAACACCATATATTTT
>.|TRBV3-1/TRBV3-2|TRBJ1-1|once
CASSQATVSEAFF
TGTGCCAGCAGCCAAGCTACGGTTTCTGAAGCTTTCTTT
>.|TRBV27|TRBJ2-7|.
CASSSAYEQYF
TGTGCCAGCAGTTCTGCCTACGAGCAGTACTTC
>.|TRBV28|TRBJ1-6|.
CASSLPIDNSPLHF
TGTGCCAGCAGTTTACCGATTGATAATTCACCCCTCCACTTT
>.|TRBV19|TRBJ2-4|.
CASRDRLAKNIQYF
TGTGCCAGTAGGGACAGACTAGCCAAAAACATTCAGTACTTC
>.|TRBV6-5|TRBJ1-5|.
CASSYSLLGDQPQHF
TGTGCCAGCAGTTACTCCCTGTTGGGGGATCAGCCCCAGCATTTT
>.|TRBV12-3/TRBV12-4|TRBJ2-3|once
CASSLRGTDTQYF
TGTGCCAGCAGTTTACGGGGCACAGATACGCAGTATTTT
>.|TRBV12-3/TRBV12-4|TRBJ1-5|.
CASSPSRDQPQHF
TGTGCCAGCAGTCCGTCACGGGATCAGCCCCAGCATTTT
>TRBD1|TRBV18|TRBJ2-7|.
CASSQTGNTYEQYF
TGTGCCAGCTCACAGACAGGGAACACCTACGAGCAGTACTTC
>.|TRBV2|TRBJ2-7|once
CASISGLPYEQYF
TGTGCCAGCATTTCAGGGTTGCCCTACGAGCAGTACTTC
>.|TRBV2|TRBJ1-5|.
CASSESGRNQPQHF
TGTGCCAGCAGTGAAAGCGGCAGAAATCAGCCCCAGCATTTT
>.|TRBV6-1|TRBJ1-2|.
CASSELGTLYGYTF
TGTGCCAGCAGTGAACTAGGCACCTTGTATGGCTACACCTTC